This is a list of T cell receptor beta chains from one sample in a study of blood T cell repertoires in COVID-19. Sequencing used immunoSEQ multiplex PCR; TCRdb keeps in-frame clones, though not all of them. The table shows over 350,000 clones, with around 87% occurring only once. Material: PBMCs or T cells enriched from blood (not recorded which). The source is a woman in her forties or fifties who had recovered from COVID-19. CDR3s include the opening cysteine and the closing phenylalanine or tryptophan. A D gene is named only where the DNA matches it firmly. Clone sizes are given selectively: once, few, many, or a class where the clone is expanded.

v_gene	j_gene	abundance	d_gene	len	CDR3nt	CDR3aa
TRBV5-8	TRBJ1-5	.	.	15	TGTGCCAGCAGCAACAGGGTCTATAGCAATCAGCCCCAGCATTTT	CASSNRVYSNQPQHF
TRBV7-8	TRBJ1-2	.	TRBD1	12	TGTGCCAGCAGCTTAGTCAGGGGGGGCTACACCTTC	CASSLVRGGYTF
TRBV9	TRBJ1-1	once	.	15	TGTGCCAGCAGCGCAGACACCCGAGCGAACACTGAAGCTTTCTTT	CASSADTRANTEAFF
TRBV12-3/TRBV12-4	TRBJ1-2	.	TRBD1	13	TGTGCCAGCAGTCAGGACAGGGTAGAGGGCTACACCTTC	CASSQDRVEGYTF
TRBV7-9	TRBJ2-2	.	.	17	TGTGCCAGCAGCTTAGGTTCCGGAGGGGCGCGCACCGGGGAGCTGTTTTTT	CASSLGSGGARTGELFF
TRBV2	TRBJ1-1	.	TRBD1	14	TGTGCCAGCAGTGAAGGATGGGACAGCACTGAAGCTTTCTTT	CASSEGWDSTEAFF
TRBV27	TRBJ1-2	.	TRBD1	14	TGTGCCAGCAGGACCGTTTGGACAGGAGTAAACTACACCTTC	CASRTVWTGVNYTF
TRBV6-6	TRBJ2-7	.	TRBD1	18	TGTGCCAGCAGTCAAAACACCGGGACAGTTTTCCTCTCCTACGAGCAGTACTTC	CASSQNTGTVFLSYEQYF
TRBV6-5	TRBJ2-7	.	.	11	TGTGCCAGCAGTTATGGCTTCGAGCAGTACTTC	CASSYGFEQYF
TRBV5-1	TRBJ2-5	.	.	15	TGCGCCAGCAGGTCCTGGACTCCGGTAGAAGAGACCCAGTACTTC	CASRSWTPVEETQYF
TRBV5-1	TRBJ1-2	.	TRBD1	16	TGCGCCAGCAGCTCCGGACAGGGGCATTATAACTATGGCTACACCTTC	CASSSGQGHYNYGYTF
TRBV7-9	TRBJ1-2	.	.	12	TGTGCCAGCACCAACGGCGGGGGACCCAATATCTTC	CASTNGGGPNIF
TRBV11-2	TRBJ2-1	.	TRBD1	15	TGTGCCAGCAGCTTAAGGGGACAGGGTTGGGTGGAGCAGTTCTTC	CASSLRGQGWVEQFF
TRBV4-3	TRBJ2-7	.	.	15	TGCGCCAGCAGCCAAGAAAGCGGGCCGACTAGGGAGCAGTACTTC	CASSQESGPTREQYF
TRBV19	TRBJ1-4	.	.	16	TGTGCCAGTAGTACCTTTGGACAGCGACATAATGAAAAACTGTTTTTT	CASSTFGQRHNEKLFF
TRBV18	TRBJ1-3	few	TRBD1	14	TGTGCCAGCTCACCGGGACAGGGTGGAAACACCATATATTTT	CASSPGQGGNTIYF
TRBV18	TRBJ2-4	.	.	17	TGTGCCAGCTCACAGGGGAACTCCCTTGGACGGCAAAACATTCAGTACTTC	CASSQGNSLGRQNIQYF
TRBV16	TRBJ2-7	.	.	14	TGTGCCAGCAGCCAAGAGGTAGCTGGCTACGAGCAGTACTTC	CASSQEVAGYEQYF
TRBV11-3	TRBJ2-7	.	.	13	TGTGCCAGCAGCCCCCGGGACAACTACGAGCAGTACTTC	CASSPRDNYEQYF
TRBV5-1	TRBJ2-7	.	.	13	TGCGCCAGCAGCACCAGGGGAACCTACGAGCAGTACTTC	CASSTRGTYEQYF
TRBV5-4	TRBJ2-2	.	.	14	TGTGCCAGCAGTACCGGGTCAAACACCGGGGAGCTGTTTTTT	CASSTGSNTGELFF
TRBV6-5	TRBJ1-5	.	.	15	TGTGCCGGACAAAAGGACTCGGGGGGGCATCAGCCCCAGCATTTT	CAGQKDSGGHQPQHF
TRBV11-1	TRBJ2-1	.	.	14	TGTGCCAGCAGCCCTACCGACAGGAACAATGAGCAGTTCTTC	CASSPTDRNNEQFF
TRBV2	TRBJ1-5	.	.	14	TGTGCCAGCAGTGAGGGGCAGTTTGTTCAGCCCCAGCATTTT	CASSEGQFVQPQHF
TRBV28	TRBJ1-2	once	.	14	TGTGCCAGCAGTTTTGTAGGGCAGGGGTATGGCTACACCTTC	CASSFVGQGYGYTF
TRBV19	TRBJ1-5	few	TRBD1	14	TGTGCCAGTAGTGCCCCAGGGGGCGATCAGCCCCAGCATTTT	CASSAPGGDQPQHF
TRBV5-5	TRBJ1-5	.	TRBD1	15	TGTGCCAGCAGCCTCGTGACAGGGGGCTTTCAGCCCCAGCATTTT	CASSLVTGGFQPQHF
TRBV10-3	TRBJ1-2	.	TRBD1	14	TGTGCCACCACGGACAGGGGGGAGAACTATGGCTACACCTTC	CATTDRGENYGYTF
TRBV7-2	TRBJ2-7	.	.	14	TGTGCCAGCAGGCAAACAGGGACCTCCTACGAGCAGTACTTC	CASRQTGTSYEQYF
TRBV18	TRBJ2-6	.	TRBD1	19	TGTGCCAGCTCACCACGCGAGACAGGGGTCGGGTCTGGGGCCAACGTCCTGACTTTC	CASSPRETGVGSGANVLTF
TRBV12-5	TRBJ2-7	.	.	13	TGTGCTAGTGGTTCTATAGGGGGCTACGAGCAGTACTTC	CASGSIGGYEQYF
TRBV29-1	TRBJ1-6	.	.	12	TGCGGAGTCGCGCACGAGAATTCACCCCTCCACTTT	CGVAHENSPLHF
TRBV2	TRBJ1-2	once	.	14	TGTGCCAGCAGCCAGGAGGCGGGCAACTATGGCTACACCTTC	CASSQEAGNYGYTF
TRBV28	TRBJ2-5	.	.	19	TGTGCCAGCAGTTTCCCGCCAGATCGGACAGTCGCGTACCAAGAGACCCAGTACTTC	CASSFPPDRTVAYQETQYF
TRBV9	TRBJ2-7	few	.	15	TGTGCCAGCAGCGTAGGGGCGGGGGCCTCCTACGAGCAGTACTTC	CASSVGAGASYEQYF
TRBV10-3	TRBJ2-7	.	.	13	TGTGCCATCACCGATGGAGGTTACTGGGAGCAGTACTTC	CAITDGGYWEQYF
TRBV2	TRBJ1-3	once	.	15	TGTGCCACCGCGCGGGGGTTTCAGTCTGGAAACACCATATATTTT	CATARGFQSGNTIYF
TRBV7-3	TRBJ2-1	.	TRBD2	19	TGTGCCAGCAGCTTAAACCCTACTAGCGGGGTGAGCTCCTACAATGAGCAGTTCTTC	CASSLNPTSGVSSYNEQFF
TRBV4-2	TRBJ2-3	once	.	13	TGTGCCAGCAGCCAAGATATCGTGGATACGCAGTATTTT	CASSQDIVDTQYF
TRBV4-2	TRBJ1-3	.	.	16	TGTGCCAGCAGCCAAGATGGGAGTACAGCTGGAAACACCATATATTTT	CASSQDGSTAGNTIYF
TRBV14	TRBJ2-6	.	.	17	TGTGCCAGCAGCCCCGGGTGGGGAGAGACTGGGGCCAACGTCCTGACTTTC	CASSPGWGETGANVLTF
TRBV5-1	TRBJ2-7	.	TRBD1	14	TGCGCCAGCAGCTTCTCCGGGACAGAGGGCGAGCAGTACTTC	CASSFSGTEGEQYF
TRBV5-4	TRBJ2-5	.	TRBD2	13	TGTGCCAGCAGCTTAGCGGGGGGAGTGTCCCAGTACTTC	CASSLAGGVSQYF
TRBV3-1/TRBV3-2	TRBJ1-6	.	.	14	TGTGCCAGCAGCCAGAGAGACTATAATTCACCCCTCCACTTT	CASSQRDYNSPLHF
TRBV4-2	TRBJ1-5	.	.	16	TGTGCCAGCAGCCAAGAAGCGGGTTGGAGCAATCAGCCCCAGCATTTT	CASSQEAGWSNQPQHF
TRBV27	TRBJ2-2	.	TRBD2	15	TGTGCCAGCAGTCCCAACACCGGAGCGGGGGGGGAGCTGTTTTTT	CASSPNTGAGGELFF
TRBV14	TRBJ2-7	once	TRBD2	17	TGTGCCAGCAGCCGAATCCTAACCGCGGGGGGCGGCGACGAGCAGTACTTC	CASSRILTAGGGDEQYF
TRBV11-2	TRBJ1-4	.	TRBD1	14	TGTGCCAGCAGCTTTGGTAGGGGGCGTGAAAAACTGTTTTTT	CASSFGRGREKLFF
TRBV25-1	TRBJ2-7	.	TRBD2	14	TGTGCCAGCAGTGAATTTGGGGGGGGCTACGAGCAGTACTTC	CASSEFGGGYEQYF
TRBV3-1/TRBV3-2	TRBJ1-2	.	.	11	TGTGCCAGCAGCCAAAGCGGGGTGGGTGCCTTC	CASSQSGVGAF
TRBV12-3/TRBV12-4	TRBJ1-5	few	.	13	TGTGCCAGCAGTTTACAGGGAGGTCAGCCCCAGCATTTT	CASSLQGGQPQHF